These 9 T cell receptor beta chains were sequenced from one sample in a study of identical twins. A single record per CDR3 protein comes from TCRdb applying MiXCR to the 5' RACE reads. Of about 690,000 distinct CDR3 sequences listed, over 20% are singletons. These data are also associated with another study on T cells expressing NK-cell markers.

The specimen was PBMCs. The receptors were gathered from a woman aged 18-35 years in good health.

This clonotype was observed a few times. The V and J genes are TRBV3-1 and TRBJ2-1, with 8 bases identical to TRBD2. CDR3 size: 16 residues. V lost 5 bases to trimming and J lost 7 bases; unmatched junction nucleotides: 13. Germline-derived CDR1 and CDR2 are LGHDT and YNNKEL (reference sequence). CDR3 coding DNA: TGTGCCAGCAGCTCCCTAGCGGGTATGGTAAAGAATGAGCAGTTCTTC. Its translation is CASSSLAGMVKNEQFF.

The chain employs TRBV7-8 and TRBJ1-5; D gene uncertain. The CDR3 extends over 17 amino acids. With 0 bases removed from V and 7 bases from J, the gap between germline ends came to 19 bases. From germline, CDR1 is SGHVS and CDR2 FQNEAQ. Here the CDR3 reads CASSLARQGGFRQPQHF. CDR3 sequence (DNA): TGTGCCAGCAGCTTAGCCCGACAAGGTGGGTTTCGCCAGCCCCAGCATTTT.

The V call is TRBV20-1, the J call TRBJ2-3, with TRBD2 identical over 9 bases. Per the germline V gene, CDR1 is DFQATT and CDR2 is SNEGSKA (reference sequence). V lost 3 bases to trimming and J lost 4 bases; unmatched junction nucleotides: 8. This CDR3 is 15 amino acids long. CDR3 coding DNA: TGCAGTGCTAGTGCAGCGGGAGGTCGAGCAGATACGCAGTATTTT. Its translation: CSASAAGGRADTQYF.

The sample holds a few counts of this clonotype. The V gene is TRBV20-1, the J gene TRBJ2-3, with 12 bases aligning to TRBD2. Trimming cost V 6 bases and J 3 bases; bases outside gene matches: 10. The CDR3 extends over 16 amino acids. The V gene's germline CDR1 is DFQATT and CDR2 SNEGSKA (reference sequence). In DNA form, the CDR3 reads TGCAGTGCCAGCGGACTAGCGGGACTCTTAACAGATACGCAGTATTTT. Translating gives CSASGLAGLLTDTQYF.

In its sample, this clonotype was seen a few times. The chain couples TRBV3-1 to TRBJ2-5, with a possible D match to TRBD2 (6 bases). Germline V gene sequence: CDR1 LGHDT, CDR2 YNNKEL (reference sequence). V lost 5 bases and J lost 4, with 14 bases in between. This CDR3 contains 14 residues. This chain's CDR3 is CASSTGLAAETQYF. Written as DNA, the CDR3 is TGTGCCAGCAGCACGGGACTTGCCGCAGAGACCCAGTACTTC.

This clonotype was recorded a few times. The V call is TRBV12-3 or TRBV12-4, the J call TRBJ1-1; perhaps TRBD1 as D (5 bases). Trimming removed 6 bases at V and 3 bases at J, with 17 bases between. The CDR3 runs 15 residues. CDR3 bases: TGTGCCAGCAGACCGTGGGGGGGTCACGACACTGAAGCTTTCTTT. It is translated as CASRPWGGHDTEAFF.

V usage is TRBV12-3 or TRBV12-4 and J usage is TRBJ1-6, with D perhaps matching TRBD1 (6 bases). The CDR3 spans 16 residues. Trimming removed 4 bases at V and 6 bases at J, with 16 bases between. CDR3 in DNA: TGTGCCAGCAGTTCCTTCCGTAGGGGGGCTAATTCACCCCTCCACTTT. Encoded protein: CASSSFRRGANSPLHF.

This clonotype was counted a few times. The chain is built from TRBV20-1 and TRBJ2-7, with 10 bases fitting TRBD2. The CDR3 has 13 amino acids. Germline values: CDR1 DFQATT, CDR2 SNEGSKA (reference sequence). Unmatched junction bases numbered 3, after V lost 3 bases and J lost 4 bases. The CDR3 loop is CSASPSGRYEQYF. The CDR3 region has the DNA TGCAGTGCTAGTCCTAGCGGGAGATACGAGCAGTACTTC.

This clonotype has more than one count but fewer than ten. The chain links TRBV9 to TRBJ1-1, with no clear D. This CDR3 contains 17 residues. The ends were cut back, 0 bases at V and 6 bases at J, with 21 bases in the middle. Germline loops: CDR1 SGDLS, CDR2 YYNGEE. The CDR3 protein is CASSVEPQEGPSSEAFF. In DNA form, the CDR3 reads TGTGCCAGCAGCGTAGAACCGCAGGAAGGGCCAAGCTCTGAAGCTTTCTTT.